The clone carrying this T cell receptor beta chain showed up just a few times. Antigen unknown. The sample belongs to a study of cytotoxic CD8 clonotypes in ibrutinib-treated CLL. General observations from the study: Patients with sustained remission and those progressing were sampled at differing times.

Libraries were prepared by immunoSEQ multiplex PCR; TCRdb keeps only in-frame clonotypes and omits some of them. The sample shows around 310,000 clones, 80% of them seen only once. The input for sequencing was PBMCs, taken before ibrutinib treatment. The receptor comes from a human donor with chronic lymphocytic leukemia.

CDR3 region: CAWRVGLTDNEQFF. CDR3 DNA sequence: TGTGCCTGGAGGGTGGGGCTAACCGACAATGAGCAGTTCTTC. The chain couples TRBV30 to TRBJ2-1; D is perhaps TRBD1 (5 bases). The CDR3 has 14 residues. Germline values: CDR1 GTSNPN, CDR2 SVGIG (reference sequence). V lost 3 bases and J lost 5, with 14 bases in between.